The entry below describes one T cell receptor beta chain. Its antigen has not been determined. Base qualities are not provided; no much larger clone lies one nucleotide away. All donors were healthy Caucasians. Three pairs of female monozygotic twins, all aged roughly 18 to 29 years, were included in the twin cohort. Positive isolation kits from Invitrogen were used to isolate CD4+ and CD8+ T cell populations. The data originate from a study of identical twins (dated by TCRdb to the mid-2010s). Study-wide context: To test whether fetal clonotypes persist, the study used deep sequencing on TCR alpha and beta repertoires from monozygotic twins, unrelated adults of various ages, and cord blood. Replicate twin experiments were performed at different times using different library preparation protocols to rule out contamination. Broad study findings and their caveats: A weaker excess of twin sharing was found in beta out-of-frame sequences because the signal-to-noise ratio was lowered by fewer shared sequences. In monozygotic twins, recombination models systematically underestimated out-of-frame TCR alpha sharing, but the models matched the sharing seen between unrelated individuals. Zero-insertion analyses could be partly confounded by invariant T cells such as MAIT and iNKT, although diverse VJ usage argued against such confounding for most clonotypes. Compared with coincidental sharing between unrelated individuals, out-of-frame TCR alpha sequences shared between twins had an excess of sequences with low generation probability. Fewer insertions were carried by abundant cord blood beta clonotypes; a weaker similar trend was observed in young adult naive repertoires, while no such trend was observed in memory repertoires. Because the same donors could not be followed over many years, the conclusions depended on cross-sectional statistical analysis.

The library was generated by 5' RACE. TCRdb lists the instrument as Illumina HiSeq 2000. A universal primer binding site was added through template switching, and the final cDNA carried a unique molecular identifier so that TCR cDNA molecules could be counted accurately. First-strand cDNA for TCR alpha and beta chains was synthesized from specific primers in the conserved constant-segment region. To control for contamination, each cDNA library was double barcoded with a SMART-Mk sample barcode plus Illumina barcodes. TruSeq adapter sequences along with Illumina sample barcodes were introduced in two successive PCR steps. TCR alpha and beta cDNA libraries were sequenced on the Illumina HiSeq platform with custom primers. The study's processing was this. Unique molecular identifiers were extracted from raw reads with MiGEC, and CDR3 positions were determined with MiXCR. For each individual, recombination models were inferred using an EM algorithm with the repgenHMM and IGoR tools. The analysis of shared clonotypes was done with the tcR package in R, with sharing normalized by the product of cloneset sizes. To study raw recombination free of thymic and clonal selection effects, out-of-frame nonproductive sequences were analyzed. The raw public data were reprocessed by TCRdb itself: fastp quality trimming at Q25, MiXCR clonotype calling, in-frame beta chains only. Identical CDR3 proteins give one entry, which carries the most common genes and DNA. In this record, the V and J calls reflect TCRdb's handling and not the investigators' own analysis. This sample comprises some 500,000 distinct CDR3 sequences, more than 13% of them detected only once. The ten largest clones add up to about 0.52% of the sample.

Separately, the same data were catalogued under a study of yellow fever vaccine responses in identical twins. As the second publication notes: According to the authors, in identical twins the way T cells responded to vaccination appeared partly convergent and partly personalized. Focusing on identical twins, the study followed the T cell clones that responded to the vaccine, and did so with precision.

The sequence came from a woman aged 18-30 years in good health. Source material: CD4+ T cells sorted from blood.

CDR3 sequence: CASSQDQAAGEAFF. The DNA reads TGCGCCAGCAGCCAAGATCAGGCTGCGGGGGAAGCTTTCTTT. This chain is built from TRBV4-1 and TRBJ1-1, with no D gene named confidently. The CDR3 runs 14 amino acids, cysteine and phenylalanine included. The retained sequence is limited to the CDR3, 42 bases, with the frame set at the first base. Taken from the germline V gene, the CDR1 and CDR2 loops are MGHRA and YSYEKL. V is pared back by 0 bases and J by 8 bases, with 13 bases lying between the germline termini.